This TCR beta chain was captured in a study of shared clonotypes between healthy human individuals. Profiling relied on immunoSEQ multiplex PCR, and the TCRdb table lists in-frame clones only, not all of them. In the table there are more than 900,000 clones, around 78% of which are singletons. CDR3 length: 14 residues. Per the germline V gene, CDR1 is MNHEY and CDR2 is SMNVEV (reference sequence). V was shortened by 5 bases and J by 4 bases, with 14 bases between the two germline ends. Notes on the study in general: Memory subsets generally showed lower estimated richness than naive subsets.

Details on this clone: Its antigen remains unknown.

V usage is TRBV27 and J usage is TRBJ1-1, with D hard to call. This sequence originates from a man aged 18 to 30 in good health. Some clones in this sample may be carry-over from other donors' samples. The sample was memory CD4+ T cells from PBMCs. This sample's subset: CD45RA-negative fraction. This CDR3 is CASSLLTASTEAFF. The CDR3 DNA reads as TGTGCCAGCAGTCTTTTGACCGCCAGCACTGAAGCTTTCTTT.